What follows is one T cell receptor beta chain and its context. The V gene's germline CDR1 is MNHEY and CDR2 SVGAGI. The CDR3 covers 16 residues. V was pared by 0 bases and J by 1 base, with 11 bases between. Once RNA had been extracted, it was reverse transcribed into cDNA to act as the sequencing template. Sequenced by immunoSEQ multiplex PCR; TCRdb stores in-frame clones only, minus some. The sample includes roughly 180,000 clones, approximately 49% of them seen just once. The record originates from a study of CD8+ T cells in alopecia areata. The treatment here: oral pan-JAK inhibitor, 5-10 mg twice daily.

Sequenced material: CD8+ T cells sorted from blood, taken around week 54, from a patient treated with tofacitinib. The chain recombines TRBV6-5 with TRBJ2-3; no clear D gene. This sequence was found in a human donor with alopecia areata. The CDR3 coding sequence is TGTGCCAGCAGTTACTCGCCGACCTCTCGCACAGATACGCAGTATTTT. Amino acids: CASSYSPTSRTDTQYF.